Below, one T cell receptor beta chain is given with its context. The sample is drawn from a study of blood T cell repertoires in COVID-19. Study-wide background: Sample material is recorded as cDNA or gDNA derived from T cells, B-cell-depleted T cells, or PBMCs.

Per the authors' pipeline: Quantification of nucleated cells was approximated via reference gene primer amplification. Generated by immunoSEQ multiplex PCR, the TCRdb table keeps only in-frame clones and is missing some. The DNA was the basis for D and trimming; V, J and clone size are from that table. The table has approximately 150,000 clones, 83% seen once. Germline V gene data show CDR1 as KGHSH and CDR2 as LQKENI. The CDR3 is 13 residues long. Trimming removed 8 bases at V and 0 bases at J, with 11 bases between. Specimen: peripheral blood. The receptor was isolated from a woman of 80 years or more with acute or convalescent COVID-19. The chain uses TRBV18 and TRBJ2-7; maybe TRBD2 (7 bases). The CDR3 nucleotides are TGTGCCAGCGCGGGGGCCAGCTCCTACGAGCAGTACTTC. This translates into CASAGASSYEQYF. Supplemented by reference TRBV18 and TRBJ2-7, the full variable domain reads NAGVMQNPRHLVRRRGQEARLRCSPMKGHSHVYWYRQLPEEGLKFMVYLQKENIIDESGMPKERFSAEFPKEGPSILRIQQVVRGDSAAYFCASAGASSYEQYFGPGTRLTVT.